This T cell receptor beta chain appears in the sequencing data of a study of PD-1 blockade in mismatch repair-deficient tumors. Sequenced by immunoSEQ multiplex PCR; TCRdb stores in-frame clones only, minus some. The profile shows 3,500 to 4,500 clones, under 80% of them singletons. Study conclusions and caveats: Rapid post-treatment expansion, then contraction, generally preceding radiologic response, marked tumor-resident clones.

The sample's time point: archival surgical resection tumor tissue. Mismatch repair deficiency was confirmed in all patients, by PCR or immunohistochemistry. TCR sequencing covered a few patients who responded to pembrolizumab. Archival surgical resections supplied tumor tissue from the three responding patients. To note about this clone: The antigen remains undetermined.

The TCR sequence derives from an adult with mismatch repair-deficient cancer. The sample here was primary tumor tissue, taken from a patient treated with pembrolizumab.

In DNA, the CDR3 is TGTGCCAGCAGTCGATCTAGCGGGAGCGGCAATGAGCAGTTCTTC. It encodes CASSRSSGSGNEQFF. The rearrangement joins TRBV11-3 to TRBJ2-1, with 10 bases aligning to TRBD2. CDR1 and CDR2 (germline): SGHNT, YENEEA. After removal of 6 bases from V and 6 bases from J, the junction contained 8 bases not matched to a gene. The CDR3 loop spans 15 amino acids. Complete variable domain (other parts from reference TRBV11-3 and TRBJ2-1): EAGVVQSPRYKIIEKKQPVAFWCNPISGHNTLYWYLQNLGQGPELLIRYENEEAVDDSQLPKDRFSAERLKGVDSTLKIQPAELGDSAVYLCASSRSSGSGNEQFFGPGTRLTVL.